These 21 T cell receptor beta chains were sequenced from one sample in a study of T-cell reconstitution after alpha-beta-depleted transplantation in children. It was with unique molecular identifiers that the TCRbeta library was prepared. MiXCR, applied by TCRdb to the PCR reads, yields one record per CDR3 protein. Of about 300,000 distinct CDR3 sequences in the sample, around 10% were seen once. The sample here was PBMCs, taken before TCRalphabeta/CD19-depleted stem cell transplant. These receptors were taken from a boy in the first two years of life with acute myeloid leukemia, due to receive a stem cell transplant.

Note on this clonotype: This may be a read error: a much more frequent sequence differs by one nucleotide. The gene calls are TRBV5-1 and TRBJ2-7; TRBD1 matches 7 bases. CDR1 is SGHRS, CDR2 YFSETQ, per germline. This CDR3 has 12 residues. J lost 11 bases, V lost 0 bases, and 5 bases had no gene match. CDR3 nucleotide sequence: TGCGCCAGCAGCTTGGCCGGGACAGAGGAGTACTTC. This codes for CASSLAGTEEYF.

This clonotype was picked up many times. V is TRBV20-1 and J is TRBJ2-4; TRBD2 matches at 7 bases. CDR3 size: 17 residues. V shed 6 bases and J 1 base; nucleotides not matched to a gene: 15. Germline V gene lookup returns CDR1 DFQATT and CDR2 SNEGSKA (reference sequence). This CDR3 is CSAEPGRIDPAKNIQYF. As DNA, the CDR3 is TGCAGTGCCGAACCCGGGAGGATTGACCCGGCCAAAAACATTCAGTACTTC.

Ten or more counts support this clonotype. The gene calls are TRBV20-1 and TRBJ2-7; 7 positions agree with TRBD1. This CDR3 contains 15 residues. V gave up 1 base and J gave up 2 bases; unmatched junction bases: 8. Looked up from germline, CDR1 is DFQATT and CDR2 is SNEGSKA (reference sequence). The CDR3 spells CSARALPGQTYEQYF. CDR3 DNA sequence: TGCAGTGCTAGAGCCTTGCCGGGACAGACCTACGAGCAGTACTTC.

This clonotype has a count of ten or more. V gene TRBV25-1 combines with J gene TRBJ1-1; D is ambiguous. The germline V gene has CDR1 MGHDK and CDR2 SYGVNS. The length of the CDR3 is 11 residues. The V and J ends lost 3 bases and 6 bases respectively, with 5 bases between them. The CDR3 nucleotides are TGTGCCAGCAGTGATTGGGCTGAAGCTTTCTTT. Protein sequence: CASSDWAEAFF. The whole variable domain, filled in from reference TRBV25-1 and TRBJ1-1, reads EADIYQTPRYLVIGTGKKITLECSQTMGHDKMYWYQQDPGMELHLIHYSYGVNSTEKGDLSSESTVSRIRTEHFPLTLESARPSHTSQYLCASSDWAEAFFGQGTRLTVV.

This clonotype was recorded at least ten times. The V and J genes are TRBV12-3 or TRBV12-4 and TRBJ2-1, with 7 bases lining up with TRBD2. Trimming took 3 bases from V and 7 from J; bases not matched to a gene: 9. The CDR3 extends over 15 amino acids. In DNA, the CDR3 is TGTGCCAGCAGTTTCTGGCGGGAGCTTGAAAATGAGCAGTTCTTC. This codes for CASSFWRELENEQFF.

The chain uses TRBV12-3 or TRBV12-4 and TRBJ1-3, with 9 bases aligning to TRBD1. The V segment lost 6 bases and the J segment 3 bases; nucleotides outside the gene matches: 6. CDR3 length equals 15 residues. The CDR3 sequence is CASSTGGRYGNTIYF. The CDR3 DNA is TGTGCCAGCAGCACAGGGGGCCGCTATGGAAACACCATATATTTT.

This clonotype showed up many times. The J gene is TRBJ2-2, the V gene TRBV24-1; 13 bases line up with TRBD2. This CDR3 region has 15 residues. Germline V gene data show CDR1 as KGHDR and CDR2 as SFDVKD. V shed 5 bases and J 8 bases; nucleotides not matched to a gene: 4. In nucleotides, the CDR3 is TGTGCCACCAGTGGGACTAGCGGGAGAAGAGGGGAGCTGTTTTTT. This codes for CATSGTSGRRGELFF.

This clonotype came up a few times. The gene calls are TRBV7-3 and TRBJ2-5; the D gene is possibly TRBD1 (8 bases). CDR1 is SGHTA and CDR2 is FQGTGA in the germline V gene. This CDR3 has 16 residues. V was shortened by 0 bases and J by 7 bases, with 18 bases between the two germline ends. This chain's CDR3 is CASSLTGQGGLGTQYF. CDR3 nucleotides: TGTGCCAGCAGCTTAACAGGACAGGGAGGGTTGGGGACCCAGTACTTC.

The gene calls are TRBV12-3 or TRBV12-4 and TRBJ1-2; D unclear. The CDR3 sequence is 11 residues long. V lost 6 bases, J lost 13 bases, and 15 bases lay in between. The CDR3 DNA reads TGTGCCAGCAGCCCCGAGCAAGCATGCACCTTC. It codes for CASSPEQACTF.

V usage is TRBV4-3 and J usage is TRBJ2-6; the match to TRBD1 covers 8 bases. Germline V gene lookup returns CDR1 LGHNA and CDR2 YSLEER. The CDR3 extends over 18 amino acids. V gave up 1 base and J gave up 0 bases; unmatched junction bases: 5. CDR3 residues: CASSQGQGAVSGANVLTF. DNA of the CDR3: TGCGCCAGCAGCCAAGGGCAGGGGGCCGTCTCTGGGGCCAACGTCCTGACTTTC.

In its sample, this clonotype was seen many times. The rearrangement links TRBV5-1 to TRBJ2-3; weak D call: TRBD1 (6 bases). The CDR3 covers 14 residues. V lost 0 bases, J lost 5 bases, and 10 bases lay in between. Per germline, CDR1 SGHRS and CDR2 YFSETQ. This chain's CDR3 is CASSLAQGIDTQYF. In DNA, the CDR3 is TGCGCCAGCAGCTTGGCGCAGGGGATAGATACGCAGTATTTT.

This clonotype has only a few counts. CDR3 sequence (DNA): TGTGCCAGCAGCTTAGTTAAGTATGAGGGGACAGGAGTACGCTACGAGCAGTACTTC. This translates into CASSLVKYEGTGVRYEQYF. V gene TRBV7-9 combines with J gene TRBJ2-7; 8 nucleotides match TRBD1. Germline V lookup: CDR1 SEHNR, CDR2 FQNEAQ (reference sequence). With 1 base clipped from V and 3 bases from J, the junction kept 17 bases outside the gene matches. CDR3 length equals 19 residues.

This clonotype was detected many times. The V gene is TRBV11-2, the J gene TRBJ2-3; the match to TRBD2 covers 11 bases. From germline, CDR1 is SGHAT and CDR2 FQNNGV. The CDR3 totals 18 residues. V lost 6 bases and J lost 0; bases outside the gene matches: 11. The CDR3: CASRTRTSGPSSTDTQYF. CDR3 nucleotide sequence: TGTGCCAGCAGGACACGGACTAGCGGGCCCTCTAGCACAGATACGCAGTATTTT.

This clonotype was observed many times. The chain joins TRBV25-1 to TRBJ2-7; D is unresolved. Germline assignment: CDR1 MGHDK and CDR2 SYGVNS. This CDR3 has 11 amino acids. V was pared by 6 bases and J by 4 bases, with 7 bases between. The CDR3 reads CASSVWYEQYF. The CDR3 DNA sequence: TGTGCCAGCAGCGTATGGTACGAGCAGTACTTC.

This clonotype has a count of ten or more. The chain is built from TRBV20-1 and TRBJ2-3; 7 nucleotides line up with TRBD2. The CDR3 length is 13 residues. Germline V gives CDR1 DFQATT, CDR2 SNEGSKA (reference sequence). Trimming at V came to 1 base and at J to 6 bases, leaving 4 bases not matched to a gene. The DNA of the CDR3 is TGCAGTGCTAGAGCGGGAGGCCTCGATACGCAGTATTTT. Translating it yields CSARAGGLDTQYF.

This clonotype came up many times. CDR3 protein: CASSEPRSGGTYEQYF. In DNA form, the CDR3 reads TGTGCCAGCAGTGAACCCCGTAGCGGGGGGACCTACGAGCAGTACTTC. The rearrangement links TRBV2 to TRBJ2-7, with 10 bases identical to TRBD2. The germline gives CDR1 SNHLY, CDR2 FYNNEI. The CDR3 sequence is 16 residues long. V lost 2 bases and J lost 2; bases outside the gene matches: 6.

This clonotype was seen a few times. The V gene is TRBV18, the J gene TRBJ2-7; weak D call: TRBD1 (6 bases). The V and J ends lost 5 bases and 3 bases respectively, with 17 bases between them. The CDR3 length is 15 residues. The V gene's germline CDR1 is KGHSH and CDR2 LQKENI. The CDR3 here is CASSSYPGQIYEQYF. The CDR3 DNA is TGTGCCAGCTCATCCTACCCGGGACAAATCTACGAGCAGTACTTC.

This clonotype showed up many times. This chain links TRBV7-9 with TRBJ2-2, with 11 bases aligning to TRBD1. V trimming: 5 bases; J trimming: 3 bases; junction bases outside the gene matches: 5. This CDR3 comprises 16 residues. Germline loops: CDR1 SEHNR, CDR2 FQNEAQ (reference sequence). The CDR3 DNA is TGTGCCAGCAGCCCCGGACAGGGGGCGGACACCGGGGAGCTGTTTTTT. It translates to CASSPGQGADTGELFF.

This clonotype occurred many times. This chain links TRBV5-1 with TRBJ2-5; D may be TRBD2 (5 bases). The V end lost 0 bases, the J end lost 0 bases, and 6 bases lay between the germline ends. Looked up from germline, CDR1 is SGHRS and CDR2 is YFSETQ. This CDR3 is built from 14 residues. CDR3 sequence: CASSLGGNQETQYF. DNA for the CDR3: TGCGCCAGCAGCTTGGGAGGGAACCAAGAGACCCAGTACTTC.

This clonotype has at least ten counts. This chain uses TRBV10-3 with TRBJ2-5; 8 nucleotides line up with TRBD1. This CDR3 contains 15 residues. V gave up 6 bases and J gave up 4 bases; unmatched junction bases: 10. CDR1 is ENHRY and CDR2 is SYGVKD in the germline V gene. The CDR3 loop is CAIRDGQGWSETQYF. CDR3 DNA: TGTGCCATCAGGGATGGACAGGGATGGTCAGAGACCCAGTACTTC.

The chain combines TRBV19 with TRBJ2-4; 9 bases agree with TRBD2. Germline CDR1 LNHDA, CDR2 SQIVND (reference sequence). The junction had 6 bases not matched to a gene; V was cut back by 3 bases and J by 0 bases. The CDR3 spans 17 residues. The CDR3 nucleotides are TGTGCCAGTAGTATCAGGACTAGCGTAGGAGCCAAAAACATTCAGTACTTC. It translates to CASSIRTSVGAKNIQYF.